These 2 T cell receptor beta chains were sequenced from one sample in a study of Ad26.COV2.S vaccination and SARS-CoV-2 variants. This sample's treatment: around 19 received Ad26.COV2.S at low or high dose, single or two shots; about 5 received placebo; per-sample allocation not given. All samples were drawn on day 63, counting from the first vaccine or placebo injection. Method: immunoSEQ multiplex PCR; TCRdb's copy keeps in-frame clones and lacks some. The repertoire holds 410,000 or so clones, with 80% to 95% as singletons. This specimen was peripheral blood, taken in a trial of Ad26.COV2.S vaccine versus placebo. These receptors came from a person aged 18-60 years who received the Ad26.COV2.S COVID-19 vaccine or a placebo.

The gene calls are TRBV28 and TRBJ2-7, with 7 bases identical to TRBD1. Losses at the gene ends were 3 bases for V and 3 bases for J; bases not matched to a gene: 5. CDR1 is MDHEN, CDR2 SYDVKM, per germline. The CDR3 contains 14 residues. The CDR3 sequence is CASSFATGLYEQYF. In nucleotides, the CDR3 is TGTGCCAGCAGTTTCGCGACAGGGCTCTACGAGCAGTACTTC.

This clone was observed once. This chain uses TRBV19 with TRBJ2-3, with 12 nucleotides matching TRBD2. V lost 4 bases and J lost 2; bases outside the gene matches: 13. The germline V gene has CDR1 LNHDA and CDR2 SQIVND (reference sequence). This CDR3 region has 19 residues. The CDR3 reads CASSKVGLAGGIPTDTQYF. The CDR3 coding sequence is TGTGCCAGTAGTAAGGTGGGGCTAGCGGGAGGGATACCCACAGATACGCAGTATTTT.